The 4 T cell receptor beta chains reported below all come from one sample, sequenced in a study of CD8+ T cells in alopecia areata. Extraction and reverse transcription of RNA yielded cDNA as the sequencing template. Sequencing used immunoSEQ multiplex PCR; TCRdb keeps in-frame clones, though not all of them. This table has about 150,000 clones, roughly three fifths appearing once. The sample in question was CD4+ T cells sorted from blood, obtained at week 0. The receptors shown here come from a human donor with alopecia areata.

The chain combines TRBV5-1 with TRBJ2-5; the D is unclear. Between the trimmed V and J ends, which lost 5 bases and 3 bases, there was a span of 14 bases. The germline gives CDR1 SGHRS, CDR2 YFSETQ. This CDR3 region has 14 residues. The CDR3 loop is CASRVAPTEETQYF. The CDR3 DNA reads TGCGCCAGCAGAGTAGCCCCAACAGAAGAGACCCAGTACTTC.

This clone was observed a few times. The chain recombines TRBV5-1 with TRBJ2-3; D possibly uses TRBD1 or TRBD2 (6 bases each). This CDR3 comprises 15 residues. The V end was cut by 0 bases, the J end by 2 bases, with 10 bases between. Per germline, CDR1 SGHRS and CDR2 YFSETQ. The CDR3 is CASSLAGASTDTQYF. The CDR3 bases are TGCGCCAGCAGCTTGGCGGGGGCGTCCACAGATACGCAGTATTTT.

There are a few counts of this clone. CDR3 DNA: TGTGCCAGCAGCCAAGAGGGGGAGCAGTACTTC. Translation gives CASSQEGEQYF. The chain has TRBV4-2 and TRBJ2-7; D unclear. Germline CDR1 reads LGHNA; CDR2 reads YNFKEQ. The CDR3 has 11 residues. V was cut by 0 bases and J by 7 bases, with 4 bases left in between.

J is TRBJ1-3 and V is TRBV7-2; D may be TRBD1 (5 bases). The CDR3 is 15 amino acids. Germline V CDR1 and CDR2: SGHTA, FQGNSA. Trimming removed 3 bases from V and 4 bases from J, with 13 bases in between. The CDR3 sequence is CASSLMGLAGNTIYF. The CDR3 bases are TGTGCCAGCAGCTTGATGGGACTGGCCGGAAACACCATATATTTT.